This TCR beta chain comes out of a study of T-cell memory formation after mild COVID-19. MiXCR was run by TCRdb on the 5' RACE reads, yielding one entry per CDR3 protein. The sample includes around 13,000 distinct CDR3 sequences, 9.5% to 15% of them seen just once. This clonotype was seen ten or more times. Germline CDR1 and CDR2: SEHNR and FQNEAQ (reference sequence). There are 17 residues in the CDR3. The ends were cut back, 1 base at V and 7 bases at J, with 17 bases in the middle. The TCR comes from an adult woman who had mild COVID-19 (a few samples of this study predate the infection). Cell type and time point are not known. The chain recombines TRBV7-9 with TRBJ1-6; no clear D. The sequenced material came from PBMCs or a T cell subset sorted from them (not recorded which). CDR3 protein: CASSLVAGPRVNSPLHF. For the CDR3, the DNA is TGTGCCAGCAGCTTAGTAGCAGGCCCGAGGGTAAATTCACCCCTCCACTTT.